The source of this TCR beta chain is a study of CD8+CD57+ T cells in acquired aplastic anemia. Study in general: The mean DNA yield obtained from sorted CD4+ and CD8+ cells came to 3.2 ug. Findings and caveats of the study: CD8+ Simpson's diversity in patients was not significantly different from that in controls. Between patients and controls, twenty-nine CD8+ CDR3 sequences were found in common.

Profiling that covered TCR beta VDJ and CDR3 relied on genomic DNA as its template. TCRdb processed the reads anew with MiXCR; each CDR3 protein has one entry. The table lists under 200,000 distinct CDR3 sequences, around 45% of them singletons. About this clonotype itself: Its antigen is not identified.

Germline CDR1 SNHLY, CDR2 FYNNEI. CDR3 size: 14 residues. The V and J ends lost 8 bases and 8 bases, in that order; junction bases with no gene match: 14. This sequence joins TRBV2 and TRBJ1-2; TRBD1 agrees at 7 bases. The TCR sequence derives from a human donor in good health. The sample was sorted CD4+, CD8+, or CD8+CD57+ T cells (not recorded which) from PBMCs. CDR3 sequence reads: CASVGPGGKSGYTF. CDR3 nucleotides: TGTGCCAGCGTGGGGCCAGGGGGGAAGTCGGGCTACACCTTC.